The next 22 T cell receptor beta chains were all read from a single sample in a study of graft-versus-host responses after intestinal transplantation. Data came from immunoSEQ multiplex PCR; TCRdb stores just in-frame clones and leaves some out. Of 43,000 or so clones in the sample, about 95% were seen once. Sample: PBMCs, taken approximately 360 days after intestinal transplant. These receptors came from a human patient who received an intestinal transplant, so some T cells may come from the graft donor.

This clone showed up just once. Here the CDR3 DNA reads TGTGCCAGCAGCCAGGACCCTGCGGCCGCGTCACCCCTCCACTTT. Translated, it gives CASSQDPAAASPLHF. The genes are TRBV4-2 and TRBJ1-6; D uncertain. Germline CDR1 is LGHNA and CDR2 is YNFKEQ. The CDR3 covers 15 residues. The V gene lost 3 bases and the J gene lost 10 bases, with 16 bases spanning the gap.

This chain links TRBV19 with TRBJ2-1; 13 nucleotides align to TRBD2. CDR1 and CDR2 from the germline V gene are LNHDA and SQIVND (reference sequence). CDR3 length: 13 residues. Germline trimming cut 10 bases from V and 7 bases from J; bases unmatched to any gene: 4. This chain's CDR3 is CATRTSGRNEQFF. CDR3 coding DNA: TGTGCCACAAGGACTAGCGGGAGAAATGAGCAGTTCTTC.

The chain carries TRBV5-5 and TRBJ1-1; D not resolved. The CDR3 length is 13 residues. Germline V CDR1 and CDR2: SGHKS, YYEKEE (reference sequence). Trimming took off 5 bases at V and 0 bases at J, with 8 bases between the two ends. The CDR3 DNA is TGTGCCAGCAGTCGGGCTATGAACACTGAAGCTTTCTTT. This sequence encodes CASSRAMNTEAFF.

In DNA, the CDR3 is TGTGCCAGCTCACCAAATCCGGGGGAGACCCAGTACTTC. Its protein is CASSPNPGETQYF. V is TRBV18 and J is TRBJ2-5; D may be TRBD2 (5 bases). Germline lookup yields CDR1 KGHSH and CDR2 LQKENI. This CDR3 has 13 residues. Trimming removed 2 bases at V and 5 bases at J, with 9 bases between. The full variable domain, its missing parts supplied by reference TRBV18 and TRBJ2-5, is NAGVMQNPRHLVRRRGQEARLRCSPMKGHSHVYWYRQLPEEGLKFMVYLQKENIIDESGMPKERFSAEFPKEGPSILRIQQVVRGDSAAYFCASSPNPGETQYFGPGTRLLVL.

The V gene is TRBV6-5, the J gene TRBJ1-4; D possibly corresponds to TRBD1 (5 bases). Germline CDR1 reads MNHEY; CDR2 reads SVGAGI. V was shortened by 6 bases and J by 7 bases, with 15 bases between the two germline ends. The CDR3 length is 14 residues. CDR3 coding DNA: TGTGCCAGCAGAAGTCAGGGATCGAGTGAAAAACTGTTTTTT. Protein product: CASRSQGSSEKLFF.

V usage is TRBV6-1 and J usage is TRBJ2-3; 8 bases line up with TRBD2. Trimming removed 2 bases from V and 4 bases from J; junction bases left unmatched: 5. The length of the CDR3 is 15 residues. Germline CDR1 is MNHNS and CDR2 is SASEGT. As DNA, the CDR3 is TGTGCCAGCAGTGAAACCGGGAGGGCCGCAGATACGCAGTATTTT. Translating it yields CASSETGRAADTQYF.

The V call is TRBV28, the J call TRBJ2-5, with 8 bases fitting TRBD1. From germline, CDR1 is MDHEN and CDR2 SYDVKM. The CDR3 has 19 residues. V gave up 5 bases and J gave up 4 bases; unmatched junction bases: 21. CDR3 DNA sequence: TGTGCCAGCAGTCGCGGACAGGGCCGCACGCCCTCACCAAGAGAGACCCAGTACTTC. As protein: CASSRGQGRTPSPRETQYF. Variable domain in full (rest from reference TRBV28 and TRBJ2-5): DVKVTQSSRYLVKRTGEKVFLECVQDMDHENMFWYRQDPGLGLRLIYFSYDVKMKEKGDIPEGYSVSREKKERFSLILESASTNQTSMYLCASSRGQGRTPSPRETQYFGPGTRLLVL.

The chain couples TRBV5-6 to TRBJ1-6; 7 bases are a match to TRBD1. Germline V lookup: CDR1 SGHDT, CDR2 YYEEEE. The junction had 2 bases not matched to a gene; V was cut back by 4 bases and J by 7 bases. This CDR3 region has 13 residues. The CDR3 region has the DNA TGTGCCAGCAGCCCGGGACAGAATTCACCCCTCCACTTT. Its translation: CASSPGQNSPLHF.

This chain uses TRBV28 with TRBJ2-3; D remains unclear. CDR1 and CDR2 from the germline V gene are MDHEN and SYDVKM. This CDR3 region has 14 residues. V was cut by 6 bases and J by 2 bases, with 12 bases left in between. The CDR3 region has the DNA TGTGCCAGCAGCCACACTTCGCCCACAGATACGCAGTATTTT. Protein sequence: CASSHTSPTDTQYF.

V and J are TRBV14 and TRBJ2-7; D may be TRBD2 (5 bases). Deletions cut 0 bases from V and 9 bases from J, with 12 bases between. The CDR3 sequence is 13 residues long. Germline values: CDR1 SGHDN, CDR2 FVKESK. CDR3 nucleotide sequence: TGTGCCAGCAGCCAAGATCGACGAGAGGGGCAGTACTTC. Amino acid sequence: CASSQDRREGQYF. Looking up the rest from reference TRBV14 and TRBJ2-7 gives the full variable domain: EAGVTQFPSHSVIEKGQTVTLRCDPISGHDNLYWYRRVMGKEIKFLLHFVKESKQDESGMPNNRFLAERTGGTYSTLKVQPAELEDSGVYFCASSQDRREGQYFGPGTRLTVT.

This chain connects TRBV25-1 to TRBJ1-5; 8 nucleotides agree with TRBD1. CDR1 is MGHDK, CDR2 SYGVNS, per germline. The V and J ends lost 6 bases and 5 bases, in that order; junction bases with no gene match: 3. This CDR3 has 13 residues. The CDR3 region has the DNA TGTGCCAGCAGGGACAGGGTTGATCAGCCCCAGCATTTT. This encodes CASRDRVDQPQHF. Complete variable domain (other parts from reference TRBV25-1 and TRBJ1-5): EADIYQTPRYLVIGTGKKITLECSQTMGHDKMYWYQQDPGMELHLIHYSYGVNSTEKGDLSSESTVSRIRTEHFPLTLESARPSHTSQYLCASRDRVDQPQHFGDGTRLSIL.

The rearrangement links TRBV4-2 to TRBJ1-1; TRBD1 aligns across 8 bases. Germline V gene data show CDR1 as LGHNA and CDR2 as YNFKEQ. The V and J ends lost 1 base and 5 bases, in that order; junction bases with no gene match: 12. This CDR3 has 17 residues. The CDR3 DNA sequence: TGTGCCAGCAGCCAAGCTGGGGCAGGGGGCTCGAGGACTGAAGCTTTCTTT. Its protein is CASSQAGAGGSRTEAFF.

The chain joins TRBV4-1 to TRBJ2-7, with D hard to call. V dropped 0 bases and J dropped 2 bases, with 14 bases sitting between them. The germline CDR1 and CDR2 sequences are MGHRA and YSYEKL. This CDR3 is 16 amino acids long. The DNA of the CDR3 is TGCGCCAGCAGCCAAGATACCGGTAGCCCTACCTACGAGCAGTACTTC. Protein product: CASSQDTGSPTYEQYF.

V is TRBV6-6 and J is TRBJ1-6; possibly TRBD1 for D (6 bases). The germline CDR1 and CDR2 sequences are MNHNY and SVGAGI (reference sequence). The CDR3 runs to 14 residues. V gave up 5 bases and J gave up 6 bases, with 11 bases separating them. CDR3 loop: CASSLWDINSPLHF. CDR3 coding DNA: TGTGCCAGCAGTCTATGGGACATTAATTCACCCCTCCACTTT.

This chain joins TRBV5-1 and TRBJ2-3; D is uncertain. The length of the CDR3 is 14 residues. CDR1 and CDR2 from the germline V gene are SGHRS and YFSETQ. V gave up 0 bases and J gave up 1 base, with 6 bases separating them. CDR3 residues: CASSLAEGTDTQYF. In DNA, the CDR3 is TGCGCCAGCAGCTTGGCCGAGGGCACAGATACGCAGTATTTT. The full variable domain, completed using reference TRBV5-1 and TRBJ2-3, is KAGVTQTPRYLIKTRGQQVTLSCSPISGHRSVSWYQQTPGQGLQFLFEYFSETQRNKGNFPGRFSGRQFSNSRSEMNVSTLELGDSALYLCASSLAEGTDTQYFGPGTRLTVL.

The chain uses TRBV5-1 and TRBJ1-1; D uncertain. The CDR3 loop spans 15 amino acids. Germline-derived CDR1 and CDR2 are SGHRS and YFSETQ. V was clipped by 1 base and J by 0 bases, with 10 bases between them. The CDR3 reads CASSLWEGMNTEAFF. CDR3 DNA: TGCGCCAGCAGCTTGTGGGAAGGGATGAACACTGAAGCTTTCTTT.

The J gene is TRBJ1-1, the V gene TRBV5-1, with a possible D match to TRBD1 (5 bases). CDR1 and CDR2 (germline): SGHRS, YFSETQ. The V end was cut by 4 bases, the J end by 0 bases, with 10 bases between. CDR3 length: 14 amino acids. The CDR3 protein is CASSVDSMNTEAFF. The CDR3, as DNA: TGCGCCAGCAGCGTTGACAGCATGAACACTGAAGCTTTCTTT. The variable domain in full, completed from reference TRBV5-1 and TRBJ1-1, reads KAGVTQTPRYLIKTRGQQVTLSCSPISGHRSVSWYQQTPGQGLQFLFEYFSETQRNKGNFPGRFSGRQFSNSRSEMNVSTLELGDSALYLCASSVDSMNTEAFFGQGTRLTVV.

The V gene is TRBV28, the J gene TRBJ2-1; TRBD2 matches 7 bases. Germline loops: CDR1 MDHEN, CDR2 SYDVKM. The length of the CDR3 is 15 residues. V trimming: 5 bases; J trimming: 4 bases; junction bases outside the gene matches: 8. The CDR3 here is CASSRIAGVYNEQFF. DNA for the CDR3: TGTGCCAGCAGTAGAATAGCGGGTGTTTACAATGAGCAGTTCTTC.

The rearrangement joins TRBV9 to TRBJ1-4, with D possibly being TRBD1 (5 bases). Germline-derived CDR1 and CDR2 are SGDLS and YYNGEE. This CDR3 is 15 amino acids long. V gave up 0 bases and J gave up 2 bases, with 8 bases separating them. The CDR3 region has the DNA TGTGCCAGCAGCGTAGAGGGGCTCACTAATGAAAAACTGTTTTTT. It encodes CASSVEGLTNEKLFF.

The chain recombines TRBV7-2 with TRBJ2-2, with TRBD1 matching 7 bases. CDR3 length equals 15 residues. Germline V CDR1 and CDR2: SGHTA, FQGNSA. With V trimmed by 4 bases and J by 0 bases, 2 bases remained unmatched. CDR3 loop: CASSSQGPNTGELFF. As DNA, the CDR3 is TGTGCCAGCAGCTCACAGGGGCCGAACACCGGGGAGCTGTTTTTT.

The rearrangement joins TRBV6-5 to TRBJ2-1; 7 bases match TRBD2. CDR1 is MNHEY, CDR2 SVGAGI, per germline. CDR3 length: 13 amino acids. The trim removed 2 bases at V and 6 bases at J, leaving 1 base unmatched. Here the CDR3 DNA reads TGTGCCAGCAGTTACGGGGGGGGCAATGAGCAGTTCTTC. Translating gives CASSYGGGNEQFF.

The chain carries TRBV19 and TRBJ2-3; D gene ambiguous. CDR3 length equals 14 residues. The V gene's germline CDR1 is LNHDA and CDR2 SQIVND (reference sequence). V lost 6 bases, J lost 0 bases, and 10 bases lay in between. CDR3 DNA: TGTGCCAGTAGCGCTTTACATAGCACAGATACGCAGTATTTT. Amino acids: CASSALHSTDTQYF.